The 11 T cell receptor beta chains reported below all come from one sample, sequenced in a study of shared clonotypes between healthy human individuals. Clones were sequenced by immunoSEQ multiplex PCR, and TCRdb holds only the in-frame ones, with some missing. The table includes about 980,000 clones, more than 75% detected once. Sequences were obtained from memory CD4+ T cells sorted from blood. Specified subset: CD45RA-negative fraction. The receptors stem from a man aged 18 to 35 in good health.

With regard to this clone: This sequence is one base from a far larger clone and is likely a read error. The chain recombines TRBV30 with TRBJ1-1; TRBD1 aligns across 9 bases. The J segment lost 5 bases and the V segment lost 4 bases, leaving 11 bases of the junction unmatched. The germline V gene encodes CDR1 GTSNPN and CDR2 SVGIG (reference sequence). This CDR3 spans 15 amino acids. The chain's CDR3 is CAWTETGGKWTEAFF. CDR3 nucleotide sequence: TGTGCCTGGACCGAGACAGGGGGGAAGTGGACTGAAGCTTTCTTT. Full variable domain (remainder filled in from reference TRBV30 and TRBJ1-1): SQTIHQWPATLVQPVGSPLSLECTVEGTSNPNLYWYRQAAGRGLQLLFYSVGIGQISSEVPQNLSASRPQDRQFILSSKKLLLSDSGFYLCAWTETGGKWTEAFFGQGTRLTVV.

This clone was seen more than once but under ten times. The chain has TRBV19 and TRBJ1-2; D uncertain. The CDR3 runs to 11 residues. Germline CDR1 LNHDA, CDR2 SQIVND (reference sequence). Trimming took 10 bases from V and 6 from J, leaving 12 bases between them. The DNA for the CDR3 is TGTGCCACCCGGGCTCCTAATGGCTACACCTTC. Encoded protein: CATRAPNGYTF.

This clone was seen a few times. The DNA of the CDR3 is TGTGCCAGTAGTATGACTGCGGGACAGGGGAATGAAAAACTGTTTTTT. It translates to CASSMTAGQGNEKLFF. The V gene is TRBV19, the J gene TRBJ1-4; 10 nucleotides agree with TRBD1. V shed 3 bases and J 5 bases; nucleotides not matched to a gene: 6. The germline CDR1 and CDR2 sequences are LNHDA and SQIVND (reference sequence). The CDR3 totals 16 residues.

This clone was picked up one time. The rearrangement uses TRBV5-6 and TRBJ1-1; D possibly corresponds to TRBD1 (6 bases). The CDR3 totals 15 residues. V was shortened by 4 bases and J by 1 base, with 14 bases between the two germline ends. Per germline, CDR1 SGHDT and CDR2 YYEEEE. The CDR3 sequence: CASSRGFRGNTEAFF. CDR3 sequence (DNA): TGTGCCAGCAGCCGGGGGTTCAGGGGGAACACTGAAGCTTTCTTT.

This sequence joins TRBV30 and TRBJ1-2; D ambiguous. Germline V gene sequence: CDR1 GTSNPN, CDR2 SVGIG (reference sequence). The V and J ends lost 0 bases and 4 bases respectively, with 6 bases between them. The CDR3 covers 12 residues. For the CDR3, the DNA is TGTGCCTGGAGTGTCAACAGCTATGGCTACACCTTC. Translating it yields CAWSVNSYGYTF.

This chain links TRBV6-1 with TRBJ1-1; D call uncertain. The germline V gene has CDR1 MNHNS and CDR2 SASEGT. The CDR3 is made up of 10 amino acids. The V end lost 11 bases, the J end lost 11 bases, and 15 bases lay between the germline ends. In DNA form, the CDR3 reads TGTGCCGCAGAGACCACGACGGCTTTCTTT. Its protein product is CAAETTTAFF.

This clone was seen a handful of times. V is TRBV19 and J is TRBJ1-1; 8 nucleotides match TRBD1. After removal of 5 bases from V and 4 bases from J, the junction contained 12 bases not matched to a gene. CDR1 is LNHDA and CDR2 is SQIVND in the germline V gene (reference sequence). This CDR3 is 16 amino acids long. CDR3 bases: TGTGCCAGTAGTGTCTCCAGGGGGCTGGGGCCCACTGAAGCTTTCTTT. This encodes CASSVSRGLGPTEAFF.

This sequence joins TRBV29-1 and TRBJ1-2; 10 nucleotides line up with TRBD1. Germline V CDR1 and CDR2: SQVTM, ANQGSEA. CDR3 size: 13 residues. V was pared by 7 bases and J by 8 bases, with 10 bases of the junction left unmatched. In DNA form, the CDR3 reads TGCAGCGGGGGGGACAGGGGATCGTCCGGCTACACCTTC. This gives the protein CSGGDRGSSGYTF.

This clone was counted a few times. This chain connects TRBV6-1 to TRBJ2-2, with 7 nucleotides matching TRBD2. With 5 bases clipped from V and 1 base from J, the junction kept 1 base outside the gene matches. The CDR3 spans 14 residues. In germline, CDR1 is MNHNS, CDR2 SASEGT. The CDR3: CASSRTRNTGELFF. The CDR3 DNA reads TGTGCCAGCAGTCGGACTAGGAACACCGGGGAGCTGTTTTTT.

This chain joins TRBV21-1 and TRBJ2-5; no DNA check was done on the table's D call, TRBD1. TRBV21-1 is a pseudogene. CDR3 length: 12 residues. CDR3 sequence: CASITGLETQYF. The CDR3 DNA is TGTGCCAGCATCACAGGGTTGGAGACCCAGTACTTC.

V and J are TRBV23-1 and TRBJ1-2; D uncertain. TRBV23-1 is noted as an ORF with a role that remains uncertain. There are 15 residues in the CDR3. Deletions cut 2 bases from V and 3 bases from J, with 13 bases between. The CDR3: CASSQPTRSYYGYTF. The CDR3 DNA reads TGCGCCAGCAGTCAACCGACGCGGTCCTACTATGGCTACACCTTC.